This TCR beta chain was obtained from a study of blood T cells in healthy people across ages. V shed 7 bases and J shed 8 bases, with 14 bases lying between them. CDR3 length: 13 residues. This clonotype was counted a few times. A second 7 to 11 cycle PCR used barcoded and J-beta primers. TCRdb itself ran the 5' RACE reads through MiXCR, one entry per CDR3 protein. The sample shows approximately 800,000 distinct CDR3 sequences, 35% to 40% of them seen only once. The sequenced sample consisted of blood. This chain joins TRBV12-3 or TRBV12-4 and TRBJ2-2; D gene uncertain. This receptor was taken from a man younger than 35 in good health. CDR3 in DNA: TGTGCCAGCACCCTAGGGTGGGGAGGGGAGCTGTTTTTT. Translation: CASTLGWGGELFF.